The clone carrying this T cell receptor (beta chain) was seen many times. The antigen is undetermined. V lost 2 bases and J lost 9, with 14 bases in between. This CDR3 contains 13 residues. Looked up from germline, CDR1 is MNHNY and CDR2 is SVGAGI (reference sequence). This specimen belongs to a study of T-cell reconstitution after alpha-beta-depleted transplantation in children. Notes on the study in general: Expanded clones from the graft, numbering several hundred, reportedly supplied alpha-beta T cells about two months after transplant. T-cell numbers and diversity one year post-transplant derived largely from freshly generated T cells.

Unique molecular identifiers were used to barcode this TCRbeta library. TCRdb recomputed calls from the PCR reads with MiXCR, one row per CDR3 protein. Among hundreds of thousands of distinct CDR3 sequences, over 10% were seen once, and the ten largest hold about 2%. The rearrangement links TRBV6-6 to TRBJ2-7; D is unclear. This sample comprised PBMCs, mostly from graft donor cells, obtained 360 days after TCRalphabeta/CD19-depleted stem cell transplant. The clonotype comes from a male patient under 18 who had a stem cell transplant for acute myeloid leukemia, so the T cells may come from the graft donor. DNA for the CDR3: TGTGCCAGCAGTTACCCCCCCTTGGTGGGGCAGTACTTC. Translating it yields CASSYPPLVGQYF.